This is a list of T cell receptor beta chains from one sample in a study of blood T cells in healthy people across ages. TCRdb independently ran MiXCR on the 5' RACE reads; one entry per CDR3 protein. The sample has 750,000 to 950,000 distinct CDR3 sequences; 40% to 65% are singletons. Sequencing was done on a sample of blood. The receptor set was obtained from an elderly man in good health. CDR3s include the opening cysteine and the closing phenylalanine or tryptophan. A D gene is named only where the DNA matches it firmly. Rows may omit the clone size; those that give it use once, few, many or a size class.

J,D,size,V,DNA,CDR3
TRBJ2-7,TRBD1,NA,TRBV27,TGTGCCAGCAGTTCATATGTCGGGACAGCAAGCTCCTACGAGCAGTACTTC,CASSSYVGTASSYEQYF
TRBJ1-5,NA,few,TRBV7-2,TGTGCCAGCAGCTCCGACAGGTTCCAGCCCCAGCATTTT,CASSSDRFQPQHF
TRBJ2-3,NA,NA,TRBV7-9,TGTGCCAGCAGATCAATCGAGCTCAGAGACGCGTATTTT,CASRSIELRDAYF
TRBJ2-1,NA,NA,TRBV7-2,TGTGCCAGCAGCTTACAGCCAGCCGGATACAATGAGCAGTTCTTC,CASSLQPAGYNEQFF
TRBJ2-5,NA,NA,TRBV24-1,TGTGCCACCAGTGACTCGGACCCCAAGGCCCAGTACTTC,CATSDSDPKAQYF
TRBJ2-5,TRBD2,NA,TRBV7-9,TGTGCCAGCAGCGTTAGCGGGAGCGGAGAGACCCAGTACTTC,CASSVSGSGETQYF
TRBJ2-7,TRBD1,NA,TRBV10-3,TGTGCCATCCGAGGTTCGCGTCGGGACAGGTTATCCTACGAGCAGTACTTC,CAIRGSRRDRLSYEQYF
TRBJ2-7,TRBD2,NA,TRBV18,TGTGCCAGCTCACTTCAGACTAGCGGGAGCTCCTACGAGCAGTACTTC,CASSLQTSGSSYEQYF
TRBJ2-5,NA,few,TRBV15,TGTGCCACCAGCAGATACAGGGAGGAGACCCAGTACTTC,CATSRYREETQYF
TRBJ2-6,NA,NA,TRBV6-4,TGTGCCAGCAGTGCCTACAGGGCCGGGGCCAACGTCCTGACTTTC,CASSAYRAGANVLTF
TRBJ2-7,NA,NA,TRBV4-1,TGCGCCAGCAGCCAAGATAGCGGAGGGACCTACAATGAGCAGTACTTC,CASSQDSGGTYNEQYF
TRBJ2-5,TRBD2,few,TRBV5-1,TGCGCCAGCAGCCTTAGCGGGAGGGCCCAAGAGACCCAGTACTTC,CASSLSGRAQETQYF